This is a list of T cell receptor beta chains from one sample in a study of identical twins. TCRdb reanalysed the 5' RACE reads using MiXCR and keeps one entry per CDR3 protein. Found here are 1.5 million to 2 million distinct CDR3 sequences, less than 35% of them singletons; the top ten hold 0.27%. Material for sequencing was cord blood. All receptors derive from a newborn girl in good health. CDR3s leave out the opening cysteine and the closing phenylalanine or tryptophan. The order of the fields is V gene, CDR3 protein.

TRBV10-3	AIRPDRGRLGEQY
TRBV4-1	ASSAPGQKNIQY
TRBV19	ASSPVGGFPDTQY
TRBV25-1	ASSDSGYNEQF
TRBV12-3/TRBV12-4	ASSLYLRESYNEQY
TRBV4-2	ASSQDYVTSGRGGEQY
TRBV12-3/TRBV12-4	ASRTDRGSYEQY
TRBV5-1	ASRNLAHTDTQY
TRBV11-2	ASSLADGLSGRTEAF
TRBV4-2	ASSPRTSGGYTDTQY
TRBV20-1	SATAHNQPQH
TRBV20-1	SARDSRGSTDTQY
TRBV29-1	SVRRVGQVPMNTEAF
TRBV5-4	ASSFTSGRGRIQY
TRBV20-1	SARYRDTSYNEQY